These 22 T cell receptor beta chains originate from one sample sequenced in a study of OX40 agonist ivuxolimab in advanced cancers. The library was built by means of the immunoSEQ multiplex PCR assay. The clones in this table, taken by TCRdb from immuneACCESS, are in-frame only. Not every clone is retained; where verified, under half of the shortfall comes from an unresolved V gene, and the cause of the rest is unknown. Here the sample has roughly 92,000 clones; around 91% occur a single time. The biggest ten clones account for just over 0.15% of the sample. The sequencing used CD4+ or CD8+ T cells sorted from blood, collected in a trial of the OX40 agonist ivuxolimab. The receptors come from an adult with an advanced solid tumor such as melanoma, head and neck, liver or kidney cancer.

The CDR3 spells CARSSVTGELFF. The DNA for the CDR3 is TGTGCCAGAAGCTCGGTCACCGGGGAGCTGTTTTTT. The chain has TRBV6-1 and TRBJ2-2, with unresolved D. The CDR3 loop spans 12 amino acids. V was shortened by 9 bases and J by 4 bases, with 9 bases between the two germline ends. CDR1 and CDR2 (germline): MNHNS, SASEGT.

The chain recombines TRBV2 with TRBJ1-2; weak D call: TRBD1 (5 bases). Germline V lookup: CDR1 SNHLY, CDR2 FYNNEI. The CDR3 has 15 amino acids. V lost 0 bases and J 14 bases, leaving 22 bases between the germline ends. CDR3 amino acids: CASSEAPGLGARRTF. CDR3 nucleotide sequence: TGTGCCAGCAGTGAAGCCCCAGGCTTAGGGGCGAGAAGAACCTTC.

The chain is built from TRBV7-9 and TRBJ2-1, with a weak D call TRBD2 (6 bases). This CDR3 spans 14 amino acids. Germline assignment: CDR1 SEHNR and CDR2 FQNEAQ (reference sequence). Trimming stripped 3 bases from V and 4 bases from J, with 10 bases between. CDR3 DNA: TGTGCCAGCAGCTTCGGGAGTTGGTACAATGAGCAGTTCTTC. Protein product: CASSFGSWYNEQFF.

The sample holds one count of this clone. The gene calls are TRBV7-3 and TRBJ1-2, with D hard to call. CDR3 length equals 14 residues. V was cut by 2 bases and J by 9 bases, with 16 bases left in between. Germline V CDR1 and CDR2: SGHTA, FQGTGA. The CDR3 spells CASSLSRAGLSYTF. As DNA, the CDR3 is TGTGCCAGCAGCTTATCAAGGGCCGGGCTAAGCTACACCTTC.

The CDR3: CASSPYRTGTYEQYF. The CDR3 DNA reads as TGCGCCAGCAGCCCATATCGGACAGGTACCTACGAGCAGTACTTC. This sequence joins TRBV5-1 and TRBJ2-7; 7 nucleotides match TRBD1. The CDR3 spans 15 residues. Unmatched junction bases numbered 9, after V lost 4 bases and J lost 2 bases. Looked up from germline, CDR1 is SGHRS and CDR2 is YFSETQ.

This rearrangement joins TRBV6-1 to TRBJ2-7, with 9 bases identical to TRBD1. The CDR3 sequence is 14 residues long. The junction had 5 bases not matched to a gene; V was cut back by 8 bases and J by 0 bases. Germline V gene lookup returns CDR1 MNHNS and CDR2 SASEGT. CDR3 sequence (DNA): TGTGCCAGCGGGCGACAGGGGGACTCCTACGAGCAGTACTTC. Amino acid sequence: CASGRQGDSYEQYF.

The V gene is TRBV28, the J gene TRBJ2-5; 7 nucleotides line up with TRBD1. The germline V gene encodes CDR1 MDHEN and CDR2 SYDVKM. The CDR3 is 18 residues long. Germline trimming cut 6 bases from V and 2 bases from J; bases unmatched to any gene: 18. The chain's CDR3 is CASSLLLGTANFQETQYF. In DNA form, the CDR3 reads TGTGCCAGCAGCCTTTTGCTAGGGACAGCGAACTTTCAAGAGACCCAGTACTTC. Complete variable domain (other parts from reference TRBV28 and TRBJ2-5): DVKVTQSSRYLVKRTGEKVFLECVQDMDHENMFWYRQDPGLGLRLIYFSYDVKMKEKGDIPEGYSVSREKKERFSLILESASTNQTSMYLCASSLLLGTANFQETQYFGPGTRLLVL.

V is TRBV6-1 and J is TRBJ2-2; TRBD1 is a possible D gene (6 bases). Germline lookup yields CDR1 MNHNS and CDR2 SASEGT. There are 14 residues in the CDR3. V was trimmed by 3 bases and J by 3 bases, leaving 8 bases between them. The CDR3 nucleotides read TGTGCCAGCAGTGAGCAGGGGTACACCGGGGAGCTGTTTTTT. Protein product: CASSEQGYTGELFF.

The chain links TRBV5-5 to TRBJ1-5, with D perhaps matching TRBD1 (5 bases). Germline CDR1 is SGHKS and CDR2 is YYEKEE (reference sequence). V lost 5 bases, J lost 3 bases, and 9 bases lay in between. The length of the CDR3 is 13 residues. CDR3 DNA: TGTGCCAGCAGGAGACAGCCCAATCAGCCCCAGCATTTT. Its translation is CASRRQPNQPQHF.

V is TRBV5-4 and J is TRBJ2-3; tentatively, D is TRBD1 (5 bases). Germline V gene data show CDR1 as SGHNT and CDR2 as YYREEE (reference sequence). Trimming left V 0 bases short and J 2 bases short, with 13 bases between. The CDR3 spans 16 residues. The CDR3 sequence is CASSLDTRTNTDTQYF. In DNA form, the CDR3 reads TGTGCCAGCAGCTTGGATACCAGGACAAACACAGATACGCAGTATTTT.

The rearrangement joins TRBV5-4 to TRBJ2-7, with D possibly being TRBD1 or TRBD2 (5 bases each). This CDR3 spans 13 amino acids. CDR1 is SGHNT and CDR2 is YYREEE in the germline V gene (reference sequence). V was trimmed by 0 bases and J by 7 bases, leaving 11 bases between them. The CDR3 loop reads CASSLAGTKEQYF. The CDR3 nucleotides read TGTGCCAGCAGCTTGGCCGGGACCAAGGAGCAGTACTTC.

The V gene is TRBV7-9, the J gene TRBJ2-7; tentative D call: TRBD1 (5 bases). CDR1 is SEHNR, CDR2 FQNEAQ, per germline (reference sequence). CDR3 length: 14 residues. Trimming took off 1 base at V and 2 bases at J, with 9 bases between the two ends. The CDR3: CASSLVDSTYEQYF. CDR3 in DNA: TGTGCCAGCAGCTTAGTCGACAGTACCTACGAGCAGTACTTC.

The chain links TRBV10-2 to TRBJ1-3, with D tentatively TRBD1 (6 bases). CDR1 and CDR2 (germline): WSHSY, SAAADI. The CDR3 sequence is 13 residues long. V lost 6 bases and J lost 4, with 10 bases in between. The CDR3 coding sequence is TGCGCCAGCAGCCCCGGACAGGGAAACACCATATATTTT. It translates to CASSPGQGNTIYF.

The chain couples TRBV11-2 to TRBJ1-3, with 10 bases matching TRBD1. V shed 3 bases and J 3 bases; nucleotides not matched to a gene: 2. There are 15 residues in the CDR3. Looked up from germline, CDR1 is SGHAT and CDR2 is FQNNGV. The CDR3 sequence: CASSLTGGGGNTIYF. CDR3 DNA: TGTGCCAGCAGCTTGACAGGGGGCGGTGGAAACACCATATATTTT.

The chain joins TRBV19 to TRBJ1-4; D not resolved. The CDR3 has 15 amino acids. CDR1 and CDR2 (germline): LNHDA, SQIVND (reference sequence). V lost 3 bases, J lost 0 bases, and 8 bases lay in between. CDR3 sequence: CASSIIPATNEKLFF. CDR3 in DNA: TGTGCCAGTAGTATCATCCCCGCAACTAATGAAAAACTGTTTTTT.

The J gene is TRBJ2-1, the V gene TRBV7-3; 10 nucleotides align to TRBD1. The CDR3 covers 15 residues. CDR1 SGHTA and CDR2 FQGTGA come from the germline V gene. After removal of 5 bases from V and 6 bases from J, the junction contained 7 bases not matched to a gene. CDR3 loop: CASSMLGQGTNEQFF. The CDR3 nucleotides are TGTGCCAGCAGCATGCTGGGACAGGGGACCAATGAGCAGTTCTTC.

The chain carries TRBV14 and TRBJ2-6, with 9 bases that match TRBD1. Germline assignment: CDR1 SGHDN and CDR2 FVKESK. The V segment lost 4 bases and the J segment 0 bases; nucleotides outside the gene matches: 4. This CDR3 has 17 residues. The CDR3 is CASSRRTGASGANVLTF. CDR3 DNA sequence: TGTGCCAGCAGCCGACGGACAGGGGCCTCTGGGGCCAACGTCCTGACTTTC. The full variable domain, its missing parts supplied by reference TRBV14 and TRBJ2-6, is EAGVTQFPSHSVIEKGQTVTLRCDPISGHDNLYWYRRVMGKEIKFLLHFVKESKQDESGMPNNRFLAERTGGTYSTLKVQPAELEDSGVYFCASSRRTGASGANVLTFGAGSRLTVL.

This chain connects TRBV7-2 to TRBJ2-1; D is possibly TRBD2 (6 bases). The V gene's germline CDR1 is SGHTA and CDR2 FQGNSA. V dropped 0 bases and J dropped 1 base, with 10 bases sitting between them. The CDR3 runs to 16 residues. CDR3 coding DNA: TGTGCCAGCAGCTTAGCAGCAGGACTATCCTACAATGAGCAGTTCTTC. Residues: CASSLAAGLSYNEQFF.

The gene calls are TRBV6-1 and TRBJ2-1, with TRBD1 identical over 7 bases. Germline V lookup: CDR1 MNHNS, CDR2 SASEGT. The CDR3 contains 15 residues. V trimming: 1 base; J trimming: 10 bases; junction bases outside the gene matches: 10. CDR3 in DNA: TGTGCCAGCAGTGAAGAGGTTGGATTAGGGGGCGAGCAGTTCTTC. Encoded protein: CASSEEVGLGGEQFF.

The chain couples TRBV15 to TRBJ2-7, with D perhaps matching TRBD1 (6 bases). V lost 5 bases, J lost 6 bases, and 20 bases lay in between. The CDR3 loop spans 15 amino acids. The germline V gene has CDR1 LNHNV and CDR2 YYDKDF (reference sequence). CDR3 protein: CATSLKPRGDGEQYF. CDR3 coding DNA: TGTGCCACCAGCCTCAAGCCCAGGGGAGATGGCGAGCAGTACTTC.

The chain couples TRBV18 to TRBJ2-4; D uncertain. The V gene lost 6 bases and the J gene lost 1 base, with 10 bases spanning the gap. Germline CDR1 reads KGHSH; CDR2 reads LQKENI. The CDR3 has 14 amino acids. CDR3 nucleotide sequence: TGTGCCAGCTCCCCGGGTCCGGCCAAAAACATTCAGTACTTC. Its protein is CASSPGPAKNIQYF.

The chain employs TRBV2 and TRBJ2-1, with 11 nucleotides matching TRBD2. The germline gives CDR1 SNHLY, CDR2 FYNNEI. This CDR3 region has 15 residues. J lost 3 bases, V lost 6 bases, and 4 bases had no gene match. The CDR3 here is CASRTGLADYNEQFF. CDR3 sequence (DNA): TGTGCCAGCAGGACGGGACTAGCGGACTACAATGAGCAGTTCTTC.